This T cell receptor (beta chain) comes out of a study of blood T cells in healthy people across ages. Study-wide results and caveats: Per-million-T-cell TCR beta diversity fell roughly linearly with age. Comparison with aged donors showed that long-lived donors had more naive CD4+ cells and higher diversity.

Combining a sample-barcoded 5' primer with a J-beta primer mix, a second PCR ran for roughly 7 to 11 cycles. Each of the cDNA molecules was tagged by a template-switch adaptor with 12 random nucleotides. TCRdb re-called the 5' RACE reads with MiXCR, one entry per CDR3 protein. Among some 710,000 distinct CDR3 sequences listed, about half were seen once. Extraction of total RNA produced a minimum of 5 micrograms from each sample. The CDR3 is 16 residues long. The V gene lost 2 bases and the J gene lost 6 bases, with 21 bases spanning the gap. The germline V gene has CDR1 SGHRS and CDR2 YFSETQ. A remark on this clonotype: Its antigen remains unidentified.

The sample taken for sequencing was blood. The clonotype was recovered from a man of 80 years or more in good health. This chain links TRBV5-1 with TRBJ2-7, with D unclear. CDR3 nucleotide sequence: TGCGCCAGCAGCTTAGGATTTTCGGCGGAAGAGAGCGAGCAGTACTTC. Its protein is CASSLGFSAEESEQYF.